This T cell receptor (beta chain) was sequenced in a study of blood T cell repertoires in COVID-19. V was shortened by 3 bases and J by 0 bases, with 8 bases between the two germline ends. This CDR3 contains 13 residues. In germline, CDR1 is DFQATT, CDR2 SNEGSKA (reference sequence). The data were produced by immunoSEQ multiplex PCR, yet TCRdb's version contains in-frame clones alone and is incomplete. The sample includes about 260,000 clones, around 89% of them seen just once. This chain links TRBV20-1 with TRBJ1-2, with a tentative D call TRBD1 (6 bases). Sequencing input: PBMCs or T cells enriched from blood (not recorded which). The receptor was isolated from a woman in her 40s with acute COVID-19. This chain's CDR3 is CSASQGTNYGYTF. Here the CDR3 DNA reads TGCAGTGCTAGTCAGGGGACTAACTATGGCTACACCTTC.